This T cell receptor (beta chain) was retrieved from a study of metastatic and nonmetastatic thyroid tumors (dated by TCRdb to the early 2020s). About the study as a whole: Repertoires were compared across peripheral blood and tumor or nodule tissue samples from malignant and benign thyroid patients. On the study overall, not on this receptor specifically: In both blood and tumor samples, malignant tumors were reported to have significantly higher TCR beta diversity than benign nodules.

Within its sample, this clone is medium-sized (0.01 to 0.1%). Its target antigen remains unknown. Base qualities are not provided; no much larger clone lies one nucleotide away. No patient had received any treatment before thyroid surgery. Using T-cell receptor beta sequencing, the researchers looked back retrospectively at clinical samples from patients, gathered between the early 2010s and the late 2010s. The library relied on PCR. Sequencing instrument: Illumina HiSeq 4000. High-throughput sequencing was used to profile the TCR beta-chain CDR3 region of each patient. In the source study's methods: A classifier to discriminate distant-metastatic papillary thyroid cancer patients was built from CDR3 differences across clinicopathological groups. Repertoire diversity was assessed with the Shannon index, and tumor-blood repertoire similarity with the Morisita-Horn index. Starting from the raw public reads, TCRdb applied fastp trimming at Q25, assembled clones with MiXCR and retained in-frame beta chains. The V and J calls were determined by TCRdb, not by the authors. This sample has around 44,000 clones in its table, and 25% to 30% of those were observed once. The ten most abundant clones make up about 10% of the sample.

In the germline V gene, CDR1 corresponds to MNHNS and CDR2 to SASEGT. The CDR3 covers 14 residues, taking in both the cysteine and the phenylalanine. Of all the DNA, just the CDR3 is kept, 42 bases in frame from base 1. V is shortened by 5 bases, J by 4 bases, and the region joining them spans 12 bases. This TCR came from a male donor with papillary thyroid cancer or a benign thyroid nodule (not recorded which). Some clones in this sample may be carry-over from other donors' samples. This chain joins TRBV6-1 to TRBJ1-3, with a tentative D gene TRBD1 over 6 matching bases. What was sequenced was blood. Here the CDR3 is given as CASSRGGTGNTIYF. The DNA is TGTGCCAGCAGTCGAGGGGGTACGGGAAACACCATATATTTT.